Listed here are 11 T cell receptor beta chains from one sample, sequenced in a study of OX40 agonist ivuxolimab in advanced cancers. The table came from immunoSEQ multiplex PCR; TCRdb's copy has only in-frame clones and leaves some out. The sample includes around 140,000 clones, 90% of them seen just once. This specimen consisted of CD4+ or CD8+ T cells sorted from blood, obtained in a trial of the OX40 agonist ivuxolimab. The receptors here all came from an adult with an advanced solid tumor such as melanoma, head and neck, liver or kidney cancer.

The genes are TRBV28 and TRBJ1-1; D unclear. There are 14 residues in the CDR3. Trimming shortened V by 1 base and J by 4 bases, and 10 bases separated the two germline ends. Per the germline V gene, CDR1 is MDHEN and CDR2 is SYDVKM. CDR3 in DNA: TGTGCCAGCAGTTTATTATCCACGGGCACTGAAGCTTTCTTT. Translated, it gives CASSLLSTGTEAFF.

V and J are TRBV7-9 and TRBJ1-2; D remains ambiguous. This CDR3 is built from 11 residues. The germline V gene encodes CDR1 SEHNR and CDR2 FQNEAQ (reference sequence). Between the trimmed V and J ends, which lost 1 base and 8 bases, there was a span of 5 bases. The CDR3 loop reads CASSLEGGYTF. The CDR3 DNA sequence: TGTGCCAGCAGCTTAGAAGGAGGCTACACCTTC.

The chain is built from TRBV5-1 and TRBJ1-4, with TRBD1 matching 7 bases. The CDR3 runs to 15 residues. Germline CDR1 reads SGHRS; CDR2 reads YFSETQ. V lost 1 base and J lost 3; bases outside the gene matches: 3. The CDR3 bases are TGCGCCAGCAGCTTGTATACAGGGGCTAATGAAAAACTGTTTTTT. It specifies CASSLYTGANEKLFF.

The chain combines TRBV27 with TRBJ1-2, with 7 nucleotides matching TRBD1. The CDR3 totals 14 residues. The V gene end was trimmed by 6 bases and the J gene end by 2 bases; junction bases not matched to a gene: 6. Germline V gene lookup returns CDR1 MNHEY and CDR2 SMNVEV (reference sequence). CDR3 in DNA: TGTGCCAGCAGGAGACAGGGCAACAACTATGGCTACACCTTC. This codes for CASRRQGNNYGYTF.

The chain joins TRBV6-1 to TRBJ1-5; maybe TRBD1 (5 bases). V lost 2 bases and J lost 2, with 10 bases in between. Germline assignment: CDR1 MNHNS and CDR2 SASEGT. CDR3 length: 15 amino acids. CDR3 protein: CASSERGLGNQPQHF. Written as DNA, the CDR3 is TGTGCCAGCAGTGAACGGGGGTTGGGCAATCAGCCCCAGCATTTT.

The chain joins TRBV5-4 to TRBJ1-2; the match to TRBD1 covers 7 bases. J gave up 7 bases and V 1 base, and 4 bases lay outside the gene matches. The germline V gene encodes CDR1 SGHNT and CDR2 YYREEE (reference sequence). This CDR3 region has 13 residues. The CDR3 sequence is CASSLQGVGGYTF. Here the CDR3 DNA reads TGTGCCAGCAGCTTGCAGGGGGTAGGTGGCTACACCTTC.

The chain links TRBV6-4 to TRBJ2-1; TRBD2 agrees at 13 bases. The CDR3 runs to 15 residues. The germline gives CDR1 MRHNA, CDR2 SNTAGT. With 1 base clipped from V and 6 bases from J, the junction kept 0 bases outside the gene matches. The chain's CDR3 is CASSDWTSGSNEQFF. The CDR3 coding sequence is TGTGCCAGCAGTGACTGGACTAGCGGGAGCAATGAGCAGTTCTTC.

The CDR3 reads CASSLLGTAQETQYF. The CDR3 bases are TGTGCCAGCAGCTTACTTGGGACGGCGCAAGAGACCCAGTACTTC. This chain links TRBV7-6 with TRBJ2-5; D assignment may be TRBD1 or TRBD2 (5 bases each). The CDR3 consists of 15 residues. The germline CDR1 and CDR2 sequences are SGHVS and FNYEAQ. Trimming stripped 2 bases from V and 2 bases from J, with 12 bases between.

The chain has TRBV27 and TRBJ2-7; D possibly uses TRBD1 or TRBD2 (7 bases each). The CDR3 totals 16 residues. Trimming cost V 6 bases and J 3 bases, with 21 bases left between them. The germline V gene encodes CDR1 MNHEY and CDR2 SMNVEV (reference sequence). This CDR3 reads CASRPGGRGLYYEQYF. The CDR3 nucleotides are TGTGCCAGCAGACCGGGGGGCAGGGGGTTATACTACGAGCAGTACTTC.

This chain connects TRBV15 to TRBJ2-2, with D hard to call. The CDR3 extends over 13 amino acids. Per the germline V gene, CDR1 is LNHNV and CDR2 is YYDKDF (reference sequence). V lost 3 bases, J lost 1 base, and 3 bases lay in between. CDR3 sequence reads: CATSSRNTGELFF. CDR3 bases: TGTGCCACCAGCAGTCGGAACACCGGGGAGCTGTTTTTT.

The gene calls are TRBV19 and TRBJ2-3; TRBD2 agrees at 12 bases. Germline-derived CDR1 and CDR2 are LNHDA and SQIVND (reference sequence). Germline trimming cut 4 bases from V and 1 base from J; bases unmatched to any gene: 3. The CDR3 extends over 16 amino acids. In nucleotides, the CDR3 is TGTGCCAGTAGTACCAGACTAGCGGGAGGCACAGATACGCAGTATTTT. Translation gives CASSTRLAGGTDTQYF.